The present T cell receptor (beta chain) was sequenced within a study of response to subunit inactivated influenza vaccine. Study-level findings and limits: Authors proposed each seasonal influenza vaccination draws in few new T cells.

TCRdb processed the RT-PCR reads anew with MiXCR; each CDR3 protein has one entry. Of hundreds of thousands of distinct CDR3 sequences listed, about 17% are singletons. V shed 2 bases and J shed 5 bases, with 10 bases lying between them. Looked up from germline, CDR1 is SEHNR and CDR2 is FQNEAQ (reference sequence). CDR3 length equals 14 residues. This clonotype was recorded only once. Its antigen is as yet unknown. The material was CD4+ T cells sorted from PBMCs, obtained around 25 months after vaccination. The receptor was derived from a man between 50 and 75 years old who received an inactivated influenza vaccine. The chain recombines TRBV7-9 with TRBJ2-1; D is undetermined. CDR3 DNA sequence: TGTGCCAGCAGCTTAATAGGCAGAGACAATGAGCAGTTCTTC. Translating it yields CASSLIGRDNEQFF.